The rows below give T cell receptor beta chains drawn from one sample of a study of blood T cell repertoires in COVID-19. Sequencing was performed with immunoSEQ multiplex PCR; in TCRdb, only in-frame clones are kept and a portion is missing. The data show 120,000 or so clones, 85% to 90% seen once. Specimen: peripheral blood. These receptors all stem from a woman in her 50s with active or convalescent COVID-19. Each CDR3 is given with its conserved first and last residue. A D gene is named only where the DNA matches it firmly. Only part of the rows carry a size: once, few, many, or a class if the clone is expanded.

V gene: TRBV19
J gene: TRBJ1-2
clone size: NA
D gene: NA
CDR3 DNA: TGTGCCAGTAGTATTGCAGGAATTAACTATGGCTACACCTTC
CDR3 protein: CASSIAGINYGYTF

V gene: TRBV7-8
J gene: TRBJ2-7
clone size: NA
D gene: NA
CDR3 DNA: TGTGCCAGCAGTTTTAGCCGGGACTACGAGCAGTACTTC
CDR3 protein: CASSFSRDYEQYF

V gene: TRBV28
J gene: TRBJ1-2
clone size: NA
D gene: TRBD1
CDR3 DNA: TGTGCCAGCAGTTCACAGGGGGCGTACGGCTATGGCTACACCTTC
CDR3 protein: CASSSQGAYGYGYTF

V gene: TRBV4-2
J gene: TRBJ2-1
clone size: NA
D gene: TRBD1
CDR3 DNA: TGTGCCAGCAGCCAAGTTGGTGGACAGGGGGCGTTTTCCAGATACAATGAGCAGTTCTTC
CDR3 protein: CASSQVGGQGAFSRYNEQFF

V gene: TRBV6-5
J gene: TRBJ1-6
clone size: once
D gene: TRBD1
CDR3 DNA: TGTGCCAGCATTGGACAGGCCTATAATTCACCCCTCCACTTT
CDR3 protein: CASIGQAYNSPLHF

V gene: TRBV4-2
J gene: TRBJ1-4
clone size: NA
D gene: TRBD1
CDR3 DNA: TGTGCCAGCAGCCCGACGACAGGGGAAAAACTGTTTTTT
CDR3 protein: CASSPTTGEKLFF

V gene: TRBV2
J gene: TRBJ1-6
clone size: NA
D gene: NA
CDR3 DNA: TGTGCCAGCACGACAGGTCACAGTTCACCCCTCCACTTT
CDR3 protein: CASTTGHSSPLHF

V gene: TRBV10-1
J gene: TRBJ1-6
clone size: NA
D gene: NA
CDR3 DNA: TGCGCCAGCAGTGAACGGCCAGGAAATTCACCCCTCCACTTT
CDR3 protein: CASSERPGNSPLHF

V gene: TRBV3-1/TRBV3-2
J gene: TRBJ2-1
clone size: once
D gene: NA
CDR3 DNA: TGTGCCAGCTCCGGGATCGGGAATGAGCAGTTCTTC
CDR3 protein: CASSGIGNEQFF

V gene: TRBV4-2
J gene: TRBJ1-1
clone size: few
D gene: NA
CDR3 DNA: TGTGCCAGCAGCCAAAAAGGGGTTCGGCGCACTGAAGCTTTCTTT
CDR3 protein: CASSQKGVRRTEAFF

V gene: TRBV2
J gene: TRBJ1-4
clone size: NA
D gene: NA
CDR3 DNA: TGTGCCAGCAGAAGAGAGGCCGAGGGTGAAAAACTGTTTTTT
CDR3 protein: CASRREAEGEKLFF

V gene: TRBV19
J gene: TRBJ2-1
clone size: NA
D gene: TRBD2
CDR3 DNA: TGTGCCAGTACCCCACCGGTAGCGGGTGACTCGGTGGGTGAGCAGTTCTTC
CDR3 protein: CASTPPVAGDSVGEQFF

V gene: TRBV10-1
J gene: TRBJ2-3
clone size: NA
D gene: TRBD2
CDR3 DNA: TGCGCCAGCAGTGAGGCCGGACTAGCGGGAGAGGCGGGCACAGATACGCAGTATTTT
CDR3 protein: CASSEAGLAGEAGTDTQYF

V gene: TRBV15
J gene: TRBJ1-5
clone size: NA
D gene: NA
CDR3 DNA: TGTGCCACCAGCAGCGAGATATATAGCAATCAGCCCCAGCATTTT
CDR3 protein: CATSSEIYSNQPQHF

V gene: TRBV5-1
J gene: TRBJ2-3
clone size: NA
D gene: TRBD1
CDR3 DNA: TGCGCCAGCAGCTACGGACAGGCGCAAGATACGCAGTATTTT
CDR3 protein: CASSYGQAQDTQYF

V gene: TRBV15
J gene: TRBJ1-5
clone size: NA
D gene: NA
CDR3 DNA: TGTGCCACCAGCAGGGAGGGTTACAGAAATCAGCCCCAGCATTTT
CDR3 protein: CATSREGYRNQPQHF

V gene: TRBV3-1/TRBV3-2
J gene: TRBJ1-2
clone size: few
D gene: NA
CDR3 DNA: TGTGCCAGCAGCCAGGGAGGAGGGGACTATGGCTACACCTTC
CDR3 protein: CASSQGGGDYGYTF

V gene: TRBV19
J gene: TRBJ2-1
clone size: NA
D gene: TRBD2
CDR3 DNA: TGTGCCAGTAGTGGACTAGCGGGGGTCTCCTACAATGAGCAGTTCTTC
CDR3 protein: CASSGLAGVSYNEQFF

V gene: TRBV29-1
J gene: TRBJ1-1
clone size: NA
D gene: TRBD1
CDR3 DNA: TGCAGCGGGAGGACAGGGACAATGAGCACTGAAGCTTTCTTT
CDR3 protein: CSGRTGTMSTEAFF

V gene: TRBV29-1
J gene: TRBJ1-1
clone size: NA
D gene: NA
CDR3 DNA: TGCAGCGTTGAACGTCGAGGGTTCGGTGACACTGAAGCTTTCTTT
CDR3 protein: CSVERRGFGDTEAFF

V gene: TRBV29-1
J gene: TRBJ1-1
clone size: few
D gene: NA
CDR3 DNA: TGCAGCGTTCCCGAACAGGGCACTGAAGCTTTCTTT
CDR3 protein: CSVPEQGTEAFF

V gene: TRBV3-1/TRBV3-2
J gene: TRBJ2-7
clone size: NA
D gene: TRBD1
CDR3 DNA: TGTGCCAGCAGACAGGGGTCCCGCGAGCAGTACTTC
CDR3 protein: CASRQGSREQYF

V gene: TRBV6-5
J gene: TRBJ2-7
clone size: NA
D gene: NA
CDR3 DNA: TGTGCCAGCAGTCCTTACGGACAGTTATCCTACGAGCAGTACTTC
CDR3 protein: CASSPYGQLSYEQYF

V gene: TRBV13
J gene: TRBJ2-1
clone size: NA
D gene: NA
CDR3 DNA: TGTGCCAGCAGCTTAGGACGCGCGGCCTACAATGAGCAGTTCTTC
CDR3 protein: CASSLGRAAYNEQFF

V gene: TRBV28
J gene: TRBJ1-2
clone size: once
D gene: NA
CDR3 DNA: TGTGCCAGCAGCCGTCTAGGGGGGGGCGGCTATGGCTACACCTTC
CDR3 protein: CASSRLGGGGYGYTF

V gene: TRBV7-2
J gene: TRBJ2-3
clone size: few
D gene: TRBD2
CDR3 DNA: TGTGCCAGCAGCTCCGGACTAGCGGGAGCTTCTGGAGATACGCAGTATTTT
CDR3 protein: CASSSGLAGASGDTQYF

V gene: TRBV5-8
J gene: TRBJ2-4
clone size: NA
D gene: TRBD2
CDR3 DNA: TGTGCCAGCAGGCGTTGGACTAGCGGGACATCAGGGGCCAAAAACATTCAGTACTTC
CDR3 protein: CASRRWTSGTSGAKNIQYF

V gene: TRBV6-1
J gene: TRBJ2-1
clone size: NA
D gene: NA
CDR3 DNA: TGTGCCAGCAGTGTCGCCCCAGGATCGGGACTCCTGAGCTCCTACAATGAGCAGTTCTTC
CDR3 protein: CASSVAPGSGLLSSYNEQFF

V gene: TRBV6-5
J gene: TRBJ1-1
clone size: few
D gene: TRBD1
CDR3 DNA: TGTGCCAGCAGCCCGGGACAGGAAAAAGCTTTCTTT
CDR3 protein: CASSPGQEKAFF

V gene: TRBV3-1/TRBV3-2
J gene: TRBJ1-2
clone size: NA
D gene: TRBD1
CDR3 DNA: TGTGCCAGCAGCCTCTCAGGGGGAAACTATGGCTACACCTTC
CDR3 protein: CASSLSGGNYGYTF

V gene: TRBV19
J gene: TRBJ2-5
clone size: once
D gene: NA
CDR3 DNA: TGTGCCAGTAGTATAGCAGGCCAAGAGACCCAGTACTTC
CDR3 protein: CASSIAGQETQYF

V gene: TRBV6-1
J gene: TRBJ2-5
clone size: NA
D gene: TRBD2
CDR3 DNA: TGTGCCAGCAGTGTAGCGGGAGCGGAGACCCAGTACTTC
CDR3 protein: CASSVAGAETQYF

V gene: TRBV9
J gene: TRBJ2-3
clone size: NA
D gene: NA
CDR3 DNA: TGTGCCAGCAGCGTAGGCGGCAGCAGCACAGATACGCAGTATTTT
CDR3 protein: CASSVGGSSTDTQYF

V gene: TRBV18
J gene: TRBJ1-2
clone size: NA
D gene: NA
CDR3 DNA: TGTGCCAGCTCCCCCCCCGCAGGGCAAGGGGGTGGCTACACCTTC
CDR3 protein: CASSPPAGQGGGYTF

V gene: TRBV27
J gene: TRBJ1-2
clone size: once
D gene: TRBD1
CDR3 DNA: TGTGCCAGCAGCAGGACAGGAGGGAATGGCTACACCTTC
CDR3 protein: CASSRTGGNGYTF

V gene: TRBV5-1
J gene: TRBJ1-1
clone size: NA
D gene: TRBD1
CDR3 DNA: TGCGCCAGCAGCTTGGCAGGGGGCAGGAACACTGAAGCTTTCTTT
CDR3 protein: CASSLAGGRNTEAFF

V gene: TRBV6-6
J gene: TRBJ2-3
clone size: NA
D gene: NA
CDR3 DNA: TGTGCCAGCAGTTACTCTGAAGGAGGGGGGGCAGATACGCAGTATTTT
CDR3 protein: CASSYSEGGGADTQYF

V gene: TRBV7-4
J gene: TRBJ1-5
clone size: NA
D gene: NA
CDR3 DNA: TGTGCCAATACGGGGGGGAACCCGTTAGTCCAAGGCAATCAGCCCCAGCATTTT
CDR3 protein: CANTGGNPLVQGNQPQHF

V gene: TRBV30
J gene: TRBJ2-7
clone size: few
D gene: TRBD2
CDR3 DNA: TGTGCCTGGGGACTAGCGGACTACGAGCAGTACTTC
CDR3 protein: CAWGLADYEQYF

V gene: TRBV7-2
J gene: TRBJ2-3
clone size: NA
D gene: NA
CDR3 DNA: TGTGCCAGCAGCCCGAAGCTTTACACAGATACGCAGTATTTT
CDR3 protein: CASSPKLYTDTQYF

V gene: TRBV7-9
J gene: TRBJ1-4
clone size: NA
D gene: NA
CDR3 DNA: TGTGCCAGCAGCTTAGCGGGCCCGTGGATCGAAAAACTGTTTTTT
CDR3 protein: CASSLAGPWIEKLFF